These 17 T cell receptor beta chains share one sample of origin, sequenced in a study of blood T cell repertoires in COVID-19 (dated by TCRdb to the early 2020s). Receptor libraries were prepared by the immunoSEQ multiplex PCR assay. In its TCRdb copy, this immuneACCESS table keeps in-frame sequences only and misses some clones. Where compared with another copy, unresolved V genes explain less than half of these, and the others have no known cause. The sample table contains 95,000 to 150,000 clones; only one count was recorded for approximately 90% of them. The ten largest account for 1.2% of the sample. Material: peripheral blood. Receptor source: a woman older than 75 with acute or convalescent COVID-19.

The chain links TRBV6-5 to TRBJ2-2; a possible D gene is TRBD2 (6 bases). CDR1 and CDR2 from the germline V gene are MNHEY and SVGAGI. This CDR3 comprises 13 residues. V shed 8 bases and J shed 0 bases, with 7 bases lying between them. CDR3 loop: CASGTANTGELFF. The CDR3 bases are TGTGCCAGCGGGACTGCGAACACCGGGGAGCTGTTTTTT.

The chain recombines TRBV28 with TRBJ1-2; 7 positions agree with TRBD1. This CDR3 has 12 residues. CDR1 MDHEN and CDR2 SYDVKM come from the germline V gene. V lost 6 bases to trimming and J lost 4 bases; unmatched junction nucleotides: 2. The CDR3 loop reads CASSGTVYGYTF. The CDR3 DNA reads as TGTGCCAGCAGCGGGACAGTCTATGGCTACACCTTC.

The V call is TRBV13, the J call TRBJ2-3; D is unresolved. Trimming left V 6 bases short and J 7 bases short, with 23 bases between. The germline gives CDR1 PRHDT, CDR2 FYEKMQ (reference sequence). The CDR3 loop spans 16 amino acids. The CDR3 loop is CASRPKTSGFLNTQYF. CDR3 DNA sequence: TGTGCCAGCAGACCTAAAACCTCAGGATTTTTGAATACGCAGTATTTT.

The chain combines TRBV5-1 with TRBJ1-2; TRBD1 matches at 8 bases. Trimming at V came to 4 bases and at J to 5 bases, leaving 7 bases not matched to a gene. The V gene's germline CDR1 is SGHRS and CDR2 YFSETQ. This CDR3 has 14 residues. This CDR3 reads CASSPDRGGYGYTF. DNA for the CDR3: TGCGCCAGCAGCCCCGACAGGGGCGGGTATGGCTACACCTTC. Together with reference TRBV5-1 and TRBJ1-2, the CDR3 gives the full variable domain: KAGVTQTPRYLIKTRGQQVTLSCSPISGHRSVSWYQQTPGQGLQFLFEYFSETQRNKGNFPGRFSGRQFSNSRSEMNVSTLELGDSALYLCASSPDRGGYGYTFGSGTRLTVV.

The V and J genes are TRBV4-2 and TRBJ2-3, with 8 bases matching TRBD2. This CDR3 spans 17 amino acids. Germline V gives CDR1 LGHNA, CDR2 YNFKEQ. The ends lost 0 bases at V and 3 bases at J; junction bases unmatched: 8. CDR3 bases: TGTGCCAGCAGCCAAGATAGGCGGGGGGCCAATACAGATACGCAGTATTTT. The encoded protein is CASSQDRRGANTDTQYF.

This clone has more than one count but fewer than ten. This chain connects TRBV6-2 or TRBV6-3 to TRBJ2-3; 7 nucleotides line up with TRBD2. Looked up from germline, CDR1 is MNHEY and CDR2 is SVGEGT. With V trimmed by 6 bases and J by 7 bases, 13 bases remained unmatched. The CDR3 covers 15 residues. The CDR3 sequence: CASSPDGGNVNTQYF. In DNA, the CDR3 is TGTGCCAGCAGCCCCGACGGGGGGAATGTGAATACGCAGTATTTT.

The chain is built from TRBV6-1 and TRBJ2-7, with D perhaps matching TRBD2 (7 bases). Germline V gene data show CDR1 as MNHNS and CDR2 as SASEGT. The CDR3 has 14 residues. V shed 2 bases and J shed 2 bases, with 10 bases lying between them. CDR3 nucleotides: TGTGCCAGCAGTGAACCGGGGGGCCCCTACGAGCAGTACTTC. This sequence encodes CASSEPGGPYEQYF.

V usage is TRBV5-1 and J usage is TRBJ1-1, with D perhaps TRBD1 (6 bases). Germline V gives CDR1 SGHRS, CDR2 YFSETQ. The length of the CDR3 is 17 residues. With 0 bases removed from V and 0 bases from J, the gap between germline ends came to 15 bases. The chain's CDR3 is CASSLGAGAHMNTEAFF. CDR3 coding DNA: TGCGCCAGCAGCTTGGGAGCAGGGGCTCATATGAACACTGAAGCTTTCTTT. The variable domain in full, completed from reference TRBV5-1 and TRBJ1-1, reads KAGVTQTPRYLIKTRGQQVTLSCSPISGHRSVSWYQQTPGQGLQFLFEYFSETQRNKGNFPGRFSGRQFSNSRSEMNVSTLELGDSALYLCASSLGAGAHMNTEAFFGQGTRLTVV.

J is TRBJ2-7 and V is TRBV6-1, with 9 bases lining up with TRBD1. Germline-derived CDR1 and CDR2 are MNHNS and SASEGT. CDR3 length: 15 residues. Losses at the gene ends were 1 base for V and 1 base for J; bases not matched to a gene: 2. The CDR3 here is CASSEVGTGSYEQYF. In nucleotides, the CDR3 is TGTGCCAGCAGTGAAGTAGGGACAGGGTCCTACGAGCAGTACTTC.

The chain employs TRBV10-2 and TRBJ2-1, with D possibly being TRBD2 (6 bases). Germline CDR1 and CDR2: WSHSY and SAAADI. V lost 2 bases and J 4 bases, leaving 12 bases between the germline ends. The CDR3 has 15 residues. The CDR3 protein is CASSEQAGIYNEQFF. The CDR3 DNA is TGCGCCAGCAGTGAGCAGGCGGGGATTTACAATGAGCAGTTCTTC.

This clone was found once. This chain uses TRBV3-1 (or the pseudogene TRBV3-2) with TRBJ2-1, with TRBD1 as a possible D gene (6 bases). Trimming cost V 1 base and J 16 bases, with 14 bases left between them. In germline, CDR1 is LGHDT, CDR2 YNNKEL (reference sequence). This CDR3 region has 12 residues. Here the CDR3 DNA reads TGTGCCAGCAGCCAAGCGGACAGTCCCGCTTTCTTC. Residues: CASSQADSPAFF.

This chain links TRBV5-1 with TRBJ2-5, with D unresolved. This CDR3 is 11 amino acids long. Trimming removed 4 bases at V and 4 bases at J, with 5 bases between. CDR1 and CDR2 (germline): SGHRS, YFSETQ. CDR3 protein: CASSLRETQYF. In DNA form, the CDR3 reads TGCGCCAGCAGCCTCAGAGAGACCCAGTACTTC.

Here the CDR3 DNA reads TGTGCCAGCAGCGGCCTAGCGGGAGTCGACAATGAGCAGTTCTTC. Its protein is CASSGLAGVDNEQFF. This chain connects TRBV9 to TRBJ2-1, with 10 bases matching TRBD2. CDR3 length equals 15 residues. CDR1 is SGDLS and CDR2 is YYNGEE in the germline V gene. Trimming removed 3 bases from V and 5 bases from J; junction bases left unmatched: 5.

V usage is TRBV6-2 or TRBV6-3 and J usage is TRBJ1-5, with 7 bases aligning to TRBD1. Per germline, CDR1 MNHEY and CDR2 SVGEGT. The CDR3 has 15 amino acids. With V trimmed by 6 bases and J by 1 base, 6 bases remained unmatched. The CDR3 DNA reads TGTGCCAGCAGCAAGGGGGCGCGAAGCAATCAGCCCCAGCATTTT. Residues: CASSKGARSNQPQHF.

This rearrangement joins TRBV5-6 to TRBJ1-5; D unresolved. The CDR3 totals 12 residues. Germline V gives CDR1 SGHDT, CDR2 YYEEEE. V lost 6 bases to trimming and J lost 5 bases, with 9 bases between them. CDR3 coding DNA: TGTGCCAGCACAGTATTGGATCAGCCCCAGCATTTT. Translation gives CASTVLDQPQHF.

Concerning this clone itself: The junction departs from germline at one end; a sequencing error may be responsible. This chain connects TRBV7-9 to TRBJ1-1; no clear D. CDR1 and CDR2 from the germline V gene are SEHNR and FQNEAQ (reference sequence). The CDR3 has 12 residues. The CDR3 nucleotides read TGTGCCAGCAGACCGAGGCCTTTAGTGCAACTCTTT. It encodes CASRPRPLVQLF.

This clone appeared once. The V call is TRBV2, the J call TRBJ1-4, with 9 bases that match TRBD1. The germline V gene encodes CDR1 SNHLY and CDR2 FYNNEI. This CDR3 has 14 amino acids. Losses at the gene ends were 6 bases for V and 5 bases for J; bases not matched to a gene: 4. DNA for the CDR3: TGTGCCAGCAGGACCGGGACAGGGAATGAAAAACTGTTTTTT. This gives the protein CASRTGTGNEKLFF.